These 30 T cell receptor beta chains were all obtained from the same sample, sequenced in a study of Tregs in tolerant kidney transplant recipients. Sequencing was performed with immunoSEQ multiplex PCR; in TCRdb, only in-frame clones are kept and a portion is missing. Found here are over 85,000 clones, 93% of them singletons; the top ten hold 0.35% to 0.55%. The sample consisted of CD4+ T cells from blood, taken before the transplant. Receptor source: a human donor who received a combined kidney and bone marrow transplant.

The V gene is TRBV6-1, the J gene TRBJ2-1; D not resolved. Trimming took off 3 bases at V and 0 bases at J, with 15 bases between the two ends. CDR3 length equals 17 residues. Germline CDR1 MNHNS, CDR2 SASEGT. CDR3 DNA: TGTGCCAGCAGTGACCCCGGTGCGCCTAGCTCCTACAATGAGCAGTTCTTC. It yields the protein CASSDPGAPSSYNEQFF.

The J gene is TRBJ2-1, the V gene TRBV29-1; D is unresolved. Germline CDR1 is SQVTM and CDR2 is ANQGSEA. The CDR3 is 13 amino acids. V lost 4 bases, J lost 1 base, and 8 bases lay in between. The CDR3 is CSVASVSYNEQFF. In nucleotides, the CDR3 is TGCAGCGTTGCGTCGGTATCCTACAATGAGCAGTTCTTC.

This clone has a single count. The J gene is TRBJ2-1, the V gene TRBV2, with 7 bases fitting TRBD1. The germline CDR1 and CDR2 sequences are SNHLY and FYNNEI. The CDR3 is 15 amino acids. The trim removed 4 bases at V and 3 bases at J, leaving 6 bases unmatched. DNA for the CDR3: TGTGCCAGCAGTGTTTTGGCAGGGGGCTACAATGAGCAGTTCTTC. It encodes CASSVLAGGYNEQFF.

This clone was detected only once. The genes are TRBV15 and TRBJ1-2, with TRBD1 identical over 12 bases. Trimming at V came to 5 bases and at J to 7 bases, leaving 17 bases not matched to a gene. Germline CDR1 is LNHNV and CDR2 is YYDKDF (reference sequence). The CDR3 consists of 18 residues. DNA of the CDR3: TGTGCCACCAGCGGAAGGACCGGGACAGGGGGCGAGGTTGGTGGCTACACCTTC. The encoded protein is CATSGRTGTGGEVGGYTF.

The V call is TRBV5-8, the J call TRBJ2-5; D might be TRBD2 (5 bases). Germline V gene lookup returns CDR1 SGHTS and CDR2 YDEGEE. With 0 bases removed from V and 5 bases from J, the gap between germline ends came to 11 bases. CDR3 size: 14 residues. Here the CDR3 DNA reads TGTGCCAGCAGCTTGGGCCGGGGTCCGGAGACCCAGTACTTC. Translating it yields CASSLGRGPETQYF.

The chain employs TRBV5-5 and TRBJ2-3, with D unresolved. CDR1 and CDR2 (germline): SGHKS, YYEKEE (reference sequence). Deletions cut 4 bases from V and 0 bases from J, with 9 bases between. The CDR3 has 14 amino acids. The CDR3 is CASSLIQSTDTQYF. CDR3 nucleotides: TGTGCCAGCAGCCTTATCCAGAGCACAGATACGCAGTATTTT. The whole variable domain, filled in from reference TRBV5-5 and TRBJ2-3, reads DAGVTQSPTHLIKTRGQQVTLRCSPISGHKSVSWYQQVLGQGPQFIFQYYEKEERGRGNFPDRFSARQFPNYSSELNVNALLLGDSALYLCASSLIQSTDTQYFGPGTRLTVL.

The CDR3 coding sequence is TGTGCCAGCAGCGCCGGGACAGGGGGCCTCGAGCAGTACTTC. Translated: CASSAGTGGLEQYF. The chain employs TRBV7-2 and TRBJ2-7; 12 bases agree with TRBD1. The CDR3 has 14 residues. The V segment lost 5 bases and the J segment 6 bases; nucleotides outside the gene matches: 5. Germline V CDR1 and CDR2: SGHTA, FQGNSA. Full variable domain (missing parts from reference TRBV7-2 and TRBJ2-7): GAGVSQSPSNKVTEKGKDVELRCDPISGHTALYWYRQSLGQGLEFLIYFQGNSAPDKSGLPSDRFSAERTGGSVSTLTIQRTQQEDSAVYLCASSAGTGGLEQYFGPGTRLTVT.

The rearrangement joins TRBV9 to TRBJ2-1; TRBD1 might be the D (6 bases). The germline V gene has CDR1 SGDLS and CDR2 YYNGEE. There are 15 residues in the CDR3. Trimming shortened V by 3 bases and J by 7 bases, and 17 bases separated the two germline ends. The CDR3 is CASSGLTGFSNEQFF. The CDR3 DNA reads TGTGCCAGCAGCGGATTAACAGGGTTTTCGAATGAGCAGTTCTTC.

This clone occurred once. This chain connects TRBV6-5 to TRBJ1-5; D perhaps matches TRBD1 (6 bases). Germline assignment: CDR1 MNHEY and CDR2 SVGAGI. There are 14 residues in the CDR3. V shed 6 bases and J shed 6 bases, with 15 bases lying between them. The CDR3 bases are TGTGCCAGCAGCCGCACAGGGATCGCTCAGCCCCAGCATTTT. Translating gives CASSRTGIAQPQHF.

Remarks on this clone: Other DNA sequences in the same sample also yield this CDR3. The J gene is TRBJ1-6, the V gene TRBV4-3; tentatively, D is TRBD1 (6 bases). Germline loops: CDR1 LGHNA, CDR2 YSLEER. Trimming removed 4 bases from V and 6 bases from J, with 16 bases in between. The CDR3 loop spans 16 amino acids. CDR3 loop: CASSRLLGTSNSPLHF. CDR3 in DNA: TGCGCCAGCAGCCGGCTACTCGGGACATCTAATTCACCCCTCCACTTT.

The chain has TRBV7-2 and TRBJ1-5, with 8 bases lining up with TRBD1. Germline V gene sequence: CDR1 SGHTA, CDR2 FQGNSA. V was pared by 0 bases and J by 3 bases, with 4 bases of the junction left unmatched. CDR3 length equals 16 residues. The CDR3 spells CASSLAGTGVNQPQHF. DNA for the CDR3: TGTGCCAGCAGCTTAGCCGGGACAGGAGTCAATCAGCCCCAGCATTTT.

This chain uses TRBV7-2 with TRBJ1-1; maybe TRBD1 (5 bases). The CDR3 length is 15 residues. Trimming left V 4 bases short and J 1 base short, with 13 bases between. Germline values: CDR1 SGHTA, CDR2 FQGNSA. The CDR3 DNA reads TGTGCCAGCAGCTCCCTCGGGGGAAGGAACACTGAAGCTTTCTTT. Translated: CASSSLGGRNTEAFF. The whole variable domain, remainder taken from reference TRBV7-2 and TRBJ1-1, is GAGVSQSPSNKVTEKGKDVELRCDPISGHTALYWYRQSLGQGLEFLIYFQGNSAPDKSGLPSDRFSAERTGGSVSTLTIQRTQQEDSAVYLCASSSLGGRNTEAFFGQGTRLTVV.

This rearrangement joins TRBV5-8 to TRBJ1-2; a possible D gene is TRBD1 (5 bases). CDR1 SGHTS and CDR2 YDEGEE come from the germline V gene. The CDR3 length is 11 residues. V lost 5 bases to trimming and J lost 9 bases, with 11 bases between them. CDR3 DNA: TGTGCCAGCAGAACGGGGGGGAGCTACACCTTC. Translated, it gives CASRTGGSYTF.

Here the CDR3 reads CASSVGSLDEQFF. For the CDR3, the DNA is TGTGCCAGCAGTGTTGGTAGCTTGGATGAGCAGTTCTTC. The rearrangement links TRBV2 to TRBJ2-1, with D unclear. Germline V gene sequence: CDR1 SNHLY, CDR2 FYNNEI. CDR3 length: 13 amino acids. V lost 4 bases and J lost 8, with 12 bases in between.

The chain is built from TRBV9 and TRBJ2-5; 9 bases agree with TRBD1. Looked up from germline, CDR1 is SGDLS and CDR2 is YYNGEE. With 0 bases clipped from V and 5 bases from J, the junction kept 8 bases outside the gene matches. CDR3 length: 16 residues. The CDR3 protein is CASSVDRGRAWETQYF. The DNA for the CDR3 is TGTGCCAGCAGCGTAGACAGGGGGCGCGCCTGGGAGACCCAGTACTTC.

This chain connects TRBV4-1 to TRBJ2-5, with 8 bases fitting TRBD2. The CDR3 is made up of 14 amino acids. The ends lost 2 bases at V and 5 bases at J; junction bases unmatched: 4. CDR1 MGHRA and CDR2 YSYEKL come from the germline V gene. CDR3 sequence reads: CASSQRGGNETQYF. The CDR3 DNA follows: TGCGCCAGCAGCCAACGGGGGGGAAATGAGACCCAGTACTTC.

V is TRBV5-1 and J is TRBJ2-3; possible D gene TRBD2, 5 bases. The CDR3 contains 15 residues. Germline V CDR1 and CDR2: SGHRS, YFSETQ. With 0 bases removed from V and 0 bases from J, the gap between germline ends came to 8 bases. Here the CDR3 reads CASSLGAGSTDTQYF. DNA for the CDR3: TGCGCCAGCAGCTTGGGCGCGGGTAGCACAGATACGCAGTATTTT.

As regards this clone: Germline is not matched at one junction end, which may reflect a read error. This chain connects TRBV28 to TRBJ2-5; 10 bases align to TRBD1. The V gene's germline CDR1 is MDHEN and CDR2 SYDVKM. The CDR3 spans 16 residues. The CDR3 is CASSPRGQGGQGTQYF. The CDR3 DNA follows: TGTGCCAGCAGTCCCCGAGGACAGGGGGGCCAAGGGACCCAGTACTTC.

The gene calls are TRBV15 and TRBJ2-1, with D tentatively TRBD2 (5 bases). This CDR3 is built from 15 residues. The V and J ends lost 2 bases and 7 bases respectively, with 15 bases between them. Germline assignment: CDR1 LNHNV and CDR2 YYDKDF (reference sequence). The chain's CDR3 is CATSRKGVDRNEQFF. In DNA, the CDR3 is TGTGCCACCAGCAGAAAGGGAGTGGATCGGAATGAGCAGTTCTTC. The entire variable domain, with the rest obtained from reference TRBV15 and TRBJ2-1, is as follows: DAMVIQNPRYQVTQFGKPVTLSCSQTLNHNVMYWYQQKSSQAPKLLFHYYDKDFNNEADTPDNFQSRRPNTSFCFLDIRSPGLGDTAMYLCATSRKGVDRNEQFFGPGTRLTVL.

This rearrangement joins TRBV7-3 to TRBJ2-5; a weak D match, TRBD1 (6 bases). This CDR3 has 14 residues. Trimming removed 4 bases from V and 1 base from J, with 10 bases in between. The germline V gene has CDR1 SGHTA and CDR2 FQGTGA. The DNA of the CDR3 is TGTGCCAGCAGCTCGGGCAGGGGCCAAGAGACCCAGTACTTC. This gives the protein CASSSGRGQETQYF.

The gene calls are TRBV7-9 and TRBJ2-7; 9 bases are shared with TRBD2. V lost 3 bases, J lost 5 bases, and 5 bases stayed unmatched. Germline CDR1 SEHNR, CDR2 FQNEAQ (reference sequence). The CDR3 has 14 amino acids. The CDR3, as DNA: TGTGCCAGCAGCTTTCAGGGACTAGCCCACGAGCAGTACTTC. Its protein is CASSFQGLAHEQYF.

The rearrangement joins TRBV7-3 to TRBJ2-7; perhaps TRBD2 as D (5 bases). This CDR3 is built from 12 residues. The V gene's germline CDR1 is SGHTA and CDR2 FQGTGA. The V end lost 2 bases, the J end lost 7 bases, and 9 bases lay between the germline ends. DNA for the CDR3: TGTGCCAGCAGCTTAGATCGGGAAGAGCAGTACTTC. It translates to CASSLDREEQYF.

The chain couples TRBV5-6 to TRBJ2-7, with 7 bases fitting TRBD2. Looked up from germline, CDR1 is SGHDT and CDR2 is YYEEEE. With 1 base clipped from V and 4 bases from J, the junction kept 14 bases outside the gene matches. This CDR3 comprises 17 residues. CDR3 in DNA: TGTGCCAGCAGCTTGTTTGGACTAGAGGACAACCCTTACGAGCAGTACTTC. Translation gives CASSLFGLEDNPYEQYF.

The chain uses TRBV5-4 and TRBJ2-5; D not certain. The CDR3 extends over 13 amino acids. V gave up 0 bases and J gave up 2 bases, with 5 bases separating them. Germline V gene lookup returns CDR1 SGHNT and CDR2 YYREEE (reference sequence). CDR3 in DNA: TGTGCCAGCAGCTTGGGACTGCAAGAGACCCAGTACTTC. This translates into CASSLGLQETQYF.

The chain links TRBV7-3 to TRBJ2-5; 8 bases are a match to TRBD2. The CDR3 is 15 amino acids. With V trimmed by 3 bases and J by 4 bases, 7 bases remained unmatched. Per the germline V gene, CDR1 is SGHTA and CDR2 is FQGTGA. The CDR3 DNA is TGTGCCAGCAGCTTGGGGAGCGGGGGCGGAGAGACCCAGTACTTC. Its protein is CASSLGSGGGETQYF.

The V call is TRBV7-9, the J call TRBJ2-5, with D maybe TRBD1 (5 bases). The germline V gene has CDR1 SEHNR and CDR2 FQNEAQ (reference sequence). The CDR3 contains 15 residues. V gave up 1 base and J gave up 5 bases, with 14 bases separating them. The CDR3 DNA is TGTGCCAGCAGCTTAGTAGGTTCAGGGCTGGAGACCCAGTACTTC. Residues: CASSLVGSGLETQYF.

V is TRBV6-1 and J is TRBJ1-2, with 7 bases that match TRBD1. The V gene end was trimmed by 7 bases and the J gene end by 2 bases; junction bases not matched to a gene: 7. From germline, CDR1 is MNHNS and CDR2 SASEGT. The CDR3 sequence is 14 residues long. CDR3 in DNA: TGTGCCAGCACGTACAGGGGTGTGAACTATGGCTACACCTTC. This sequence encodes CASTYRGVNYGYTF.

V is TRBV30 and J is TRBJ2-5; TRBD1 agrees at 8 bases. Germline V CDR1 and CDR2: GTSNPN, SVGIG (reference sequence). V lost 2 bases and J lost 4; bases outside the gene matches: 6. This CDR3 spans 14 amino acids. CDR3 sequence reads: CAWSRDRRRETQYF. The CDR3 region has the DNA TGTGCCTGGAGTCGGGACAGGAGAAGAGAGACCCAGTACTTC.

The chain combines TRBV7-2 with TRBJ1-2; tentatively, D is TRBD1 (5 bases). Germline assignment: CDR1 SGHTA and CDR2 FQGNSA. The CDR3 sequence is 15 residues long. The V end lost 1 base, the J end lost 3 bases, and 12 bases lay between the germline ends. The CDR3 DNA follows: TGTGCCAGCAGCTTAGGACAGCCAGACTACTATGGCTACACCTTC. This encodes CASSLGQPDYYGYTF.

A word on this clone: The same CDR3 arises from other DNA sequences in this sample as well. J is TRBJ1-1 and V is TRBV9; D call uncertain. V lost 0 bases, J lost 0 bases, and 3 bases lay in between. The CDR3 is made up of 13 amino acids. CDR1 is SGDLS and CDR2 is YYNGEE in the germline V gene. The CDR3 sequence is CASSVAVNTEAFF. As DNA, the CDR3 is TGTGCCAGCAGCGTAGCAGTGAACACTGAAGCTTTCTTT.